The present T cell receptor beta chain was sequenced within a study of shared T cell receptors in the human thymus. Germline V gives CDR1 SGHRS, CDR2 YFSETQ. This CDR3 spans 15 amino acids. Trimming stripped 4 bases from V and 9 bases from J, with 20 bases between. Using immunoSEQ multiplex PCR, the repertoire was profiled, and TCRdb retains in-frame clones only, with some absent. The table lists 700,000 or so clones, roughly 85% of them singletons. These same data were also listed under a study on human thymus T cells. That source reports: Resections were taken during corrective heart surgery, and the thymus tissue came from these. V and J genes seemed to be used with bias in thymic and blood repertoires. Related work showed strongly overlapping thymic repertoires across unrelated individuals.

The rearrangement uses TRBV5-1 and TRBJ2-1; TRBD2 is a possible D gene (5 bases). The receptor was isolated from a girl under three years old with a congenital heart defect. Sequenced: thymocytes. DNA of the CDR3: TGCGCCAGCAGCCCATCGCGGGTACCACAAGGTGAGCAGTTCTTC. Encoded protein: CASSPSRVPQGEQFF.